Listed here are 25 T cell receptor beta chains from one sample, sequenced in a study of CD8+ T cells in alopecia areata (dated by TCRdb to the late 2010s). The protocol used for the library was the immunoSEQ multiplex PCR assay. RNA was extracted from all samples and reverse transcribed into cDNA as template for TCR sequencing. TCRdb took over this immuneACCESS table, retaining in-frame rearrangements with V and J assigned. Such tables are incomplete; in checked studies, under half of the missing clones stem from an unresolved V gene, and the remainder is unexplained. This sample lists hundreds of thousands of clones; 45% to 70% were detected once. Roughly 0.93% of the sample belongs to the ten largest clones. What the treatment or condition label conveys for this sample: oral pan-JAK inhibitor, 5-10 mg twice daily. The specimen was CD4+ T cells sorted from blood, collected at week 52, from a patient treated with tofacitinib. These receptors were obtained from a human donor with alopecia areata.

The rearrangement joins TRBV6-5 to TRBJ2-6; 7 bases are shared with TRBD1. CDR1 and CDR2 from the germline V gene are MNHEY and SVGAGI. With V trimmed by 10 bases and J by 7 bases, 4 bases remained unmatched. This CDR3 has 12 amino acids. CDR3 residues: CATGGEANVLTF. The CDR3 nucleotides are TGTGCCACAGGGGGTGAAGCCAACGTCCTGACTTTC.

The V and J genes are TRBV29-1 and TRBJ2-4, with a possible D match to TRBD1 (6 bases). Per germline, CDR1 SQVTM and CDR2 ANQGSEA. Trimming took off 2 bases at V and 8 bases at J, with 16 bases between the two ends. The CDR3 sequence is 14 residues long. The CDR3 sequence is CSVERRQGFDIQYF. CDR3 nucleotides: TGCAGCGTTGAAAGGCGGCAGGGGTTTGACATTCAGTACTTC.

Concerning this clone itself: The same CDR3 arises from other DNA sequences in this sample as well. The chain recombines TRBV30 with TRBJ1-1, with 7 bases aligning to TRBD1. The CDR3 sequence is 13 residues long. Germline CDR1 GTSNPN, CDR2 SVGIG (reference sequence). Trimming took 1 base from V and 2 from J; bases not matched to a gene: 1. The CDR3 region has the DNA TGTGCCTGGAGTGGACAGGGAAACACTGAAGCTTTCTTT. It specifies CAWSGQGNTEAFF.

This clone was recorded once. The rearrangement uses TRBV9 and TRBJ2-7; 8 nucleotides line up with TRBD1. CDR1 is SGDLS and CDR2 is YYNGEE in the germline V gene. Unmatched junction bases numbered 6, after V lost 4 bases and J lost 3 bases. This CDR3 is built from 14 residues. The CDR3 sequence: CASSPTGQGYEQYF. Written as DNA, the CDR3 is TGTGCCAGCAGCCCTACCGGACAGGGCTACGAGCAGTACTTC.

This clone turned up a few times. The rearrangement links TRBV7-6 to TRBJ2-3; 7 bases line up with TRBD1. Losses at the gene ends were 3 bases for V and 1 base for J; bases not matched to a gene: 4. The CDR3 loop spans 15 amino acids. CDR1 is SGHVS and CDR2 is FNYEAQ in the germline V gene. The CDR3: CASSFFGQGTDTQYF. The DNA of the CDR3 is TGTGCCAGCAGCTTCTTCGGACAGGGCACAGATACGCAGTATTTT.

The chain combines TRBV29-1 with TRBJ2-3; 14 bases agree with TRBD2. With 7 bases clipped from V and 3 bases from J, the junction kept 9 bases outside the gene matches. Looked up from germline, CDR1 is SQVTM and CDR2 is ANQGSEA. This CDR3 spans 16 amino acids. The CDR3 reads CSASGTSGGRTDTQYF. For the CDR3, the DNA is TGCAGCGCGTCCGGGACTAGCGGGGGTAGGACAGATACGCAGTATTTT.

The V call is TRBV18, the J call TRBJ1-5; tentative D call: TRBD1 (5 bases). The germline V gene has CDR1 KGHSH and CDR2 LQKENI. The CDR3 runs to 16 residues. Trimming took off 3 bases at V and 5 bases at J, with 17 bases between the two ends. CDR3 bases: TGTGCCAGCTCACCGCCCGAGGGGCGCGGGGATCAGCCCCAGCATTTT. Translated, it gives CASSPPEGRGDQPQHF.

This chain uses TRBV5-6 with TRBJ1-2; D perhaps matches TRBD1 (6 bases). V gave up 1 base and J gave up 4 bases, with 8 bases separating them. Germline lookup yields CDR1 SGHDT and CDR2 YYEEEE. There are 13 residues in the CDR3. CDR3: CASSLTGPYGYTF. DNA for the CDR3: TGTGCCAGCAGCTTGACAGGGCCCTATGGCTACACCTTC. The full variable domain, with the rest looked up from reference TRBV5-6 and TRBJ1-2, is DAGVTQSPTHLIKTRGQQVTLRCSPKSGHDTVSWYQQALGQGPQFIFQYYEEEERQRGNFPDRFSGHQFPNYSSELNVNALLLGDSALYLCASSLTGPYGYTFGSGTRLTVV.

This clone was detected once. The CDR3 spells CASSLPPPGSEQYF. The CDR3 DNA is TGTGCCAGCAGCTTGCCTCCTCCTGGAAGCGAGCAGTACTTC. The chain joins TRBV7-2 to TRBJ2-7; D not resolved. Deletions cut 3 bases from V and 6 bases from J, with 15 bases between. Germline-derived CDR1 and CDR2 are SGHTA and FQGNSA. CDR3 length: 14 residues.

This clone is labeled as medium-sized (0.01 to 0.1%). The chain uses TRBV7-2 and TRBJ2-7; the D is unclear. Germline V lookup: CDR1 SGHTA, CDR2 FQGNSA. Trimming removed 1 base at V and 5 bases at J, with 12 bases between. CDR3 length: 14 amino acids. The CDR3 coding sequence is TGTGCCAGCAGCTTAGGTGGCAGACCCCACGAGCAGTACTTC. It yields the protein CASSLGGRPHEQYF.

The chain is built from TRBV4-3 and TRBJ2-5, with 9 positions matching TRBD1. Germline V gives CDR1 LGHNA, CDR2 YSLEER. This CDR3 spans 15 amino acids. The V gene end was trimmed by 0 bases and the J gene end by 2 bases; junction bases not matched to a gene: 1. The CDR3: CASSQDGTGQETQYF. Written as DNA, the CDR3 is TGCGCCAGCAGCCAAGACGGGACAGGGCAAGAGACCCAGTACTTC.

The chain carries TRBV12-5 and TRBJ2-1; D is tentatively TRBD1 or TRBD2 (5 bases each). There are 15 residues in the CDR3. Between the trimmed V and J ends, which lost 1 base and 2 bases, there was a span of 9 bases. The V gene's germline CDR1 is LGHNT and CDR2 FRNRAP. The CDR3 reads CASGLAGTAYNEQFF. DNA of the CDR3: TGTGCTAGTGGTTTGGCCGGGACGGCCTACAATGAGCAGTTCTTC.

This chain connects TRBV11-2 to TRBJ2-7; D ambiguous. This CDR3 comprises 12 residues. V lost 5 bases and J lost 6, with 11 bases in between. Germline V gene lookup returns CDR1 SGHAT and CDR2 FQNNGV. The CDR3 nucleotides read TGTGCCAGCAGCACGGTCGGGTTCGAGCAGTACTTC. It yields the protein CASSTVGFEQYF.

This clone has just a few counts. V and J are TRBV5-1 and TRBJ2-3, with D possibly being TRBD2 (7 bases). Per germline, CDR1 SGHRS and CDR2 YFSETQ. The V gene lost 6 bases and the J gene lost 1 base, with 15 bases spanning the gap. This CDR3 comprises 15 residues. The CDR3 coding sequence is TGCGCCAGCAACCTACAGGGAGGGGGCACAGATACGCAGTATTTT. It encodes CASNLQGGGTDTQYF.

This clone was picked up one time. The CDR3 nucleotides are TGTGCCAGCAGCCGCGGACAGGGAGCCTTCTACGAGCAGTACTTC. This sequence encodes CASSRGQGAFYEQYF. The chain employs TRBV11-1 and TRBJ2-7; TRBD1 agrees at 8 bases. This CDR3 region has 15 residues. Per germline, CDR1 SGHAT and CDR2 FQDESV (reference sequence). V lost 5 bases and J lost 3; bases outside the gene matches: 9. Filled out from reference TRBV11-1 and TRBJ2-7, the complete variable domain reads EAEVAQSPRYKITEKSQAVAFWCDPISGHATLYWYRQILGQGPELLVQFQDESVVDDSQLPKDRFSAERLKGVDSTLKIQPAELGDSAMYLCASSRGQGAFYEQYFGPGTRLTVT.

The V gene is TRBV29-1, the J gene TRBJ1-5; no clear D. From germline, CDR1 is SQVTM and CDR2 ANQGSEA. CDR3 length: 13 amino acids. V dropped 8 bases and J dropped 0 bases, with 11 bases sitting between them. CDR3 loop: CSIWEGSNQPQHF. The CDR3 DNA is TGCAGCATCTGGGAGGGTAGCAATCAGCCCCAGCATTTT.

CDR3 DNA: TGTGCCAGCAGCTTGGCCAGACCGCTCCAAGAGACCCAGTACTTC. The encoded protein is CASSLARPLQETQYF. The chain uses TRBV14 and TRBJ2-5; D is unresolved. Trimming took 5 bases from V and 1 from J, leaving 14 bases between them. This CDR3 has 15 residues. From germline, CDR1 is SGHDN and CDR2 FVKESK. Full variable domain (outside the CDR3, taken from reference TRBV14 and TRBJ2-5): EAGVTQFPSHSVIEKGQTVTLRCDPISGHDNLYWYRRVMGKEIKFLLHFVKESKQDESGMPNNRFLAERTGGTYSTLKVQPAELEDSGVYFCASSLARPLQETQYFGPGTRLLVL.

V usage is TRBV28 and J usage is TRBJ2-5, with 7 bases matching TRBD1. The CDR3 has 15 amino acids. Germline loops: CDR1 MDHEN, CDR2 SYDVKM. V shed 4 bases, J shed 8 bases, and the junction held 13 bases outside the gene matches. The CDR3 here is CASSSPTGWASTQYF. In DNA, the CDR3 is TGTGCCAGCAGTTCTCCGACAGGGTGGGCTTCAACCCAGTACTTC.

This clone was seen only a few times. Being one base from a much bigger clone, this may be a read error. This same CDR3 is encoded by further DNA sequences in the sample. The genes are TRBV7-2 and TRBJ2-5; D not certain. The CDR3 is made up of 13 amino acids. Germline CDR1 SGHTA, CDR2 FQGNSA. Trimming took 1 base from V and 2 from J, leaving 5 bases between them. The CDR3 protein is CASSLELQETQYF. The CDR3 DNA reads TGTGCCAGCAGCTTAGAACTTCAAGAGACCCAGTACTTC.

The chain recombines TRBV9 with TRBJ2-7; tentatively, D is TRBD2 (5 bases). Per the germline V gene, CDR1 is SGDLS and CDR2 is YYNGEE. CDR3 length: 13 residues. Trimming left V 4 bases short and J 3 bases short, with 11 bases between. The CDR3 nucleotides read TGTGCCAGCAGCCCACGACTACTCTACGAGCAGTACTTC. As protein: CASSPRLLYEQYF.

This clone was picked up a small number of times. The CDR3 here is CASSPQGNTEAFF. The CDR3 DNA reads TGTGCCAGCAGTCCACAGGGGAACACTGAAGCTTTCTTT. The J gene is TRBJ1-1, the V gene TRBV2; a possible D gene is TRBD1 (6 bases). The germline V and J ends were trimmed by 5 bases and 1 base, with 8 bases remaining between them. Germline V gene lookup returns CDR1 SNHLY and CDR2 FYNNEI. The CDR3 is 13 residues long.

The genes are TRBV2 and TRBJ2-1; no clear D. This CDR3 comprises 11 residues. Trimming took 4 bases from V and 12 from J, leaving 10 bases between them. Germline V gives CDR1 SNHLY, CDR2 FYNNEI. The CDR3 DNA sequence: TGTGCCAGCAGTGGGGTGGTAGGGCAGTTCTTC. This translates into CASSGVVGQFF.

The chain joins TRBV18 to TRBJ2-3, with 9 bases aligning to TRBD2. Germline lookup yields CDR1 KGHSH and CDR2 LQKENI. The CDR3 is 19 residues long. The trim removed 1 base at V and 7 bases at J, leaving 18 bases unmatched. This CDR3 reads CASSPLGVSGGDVRNTQYF. Here the CDR3 DNA reads TGTGCCAGCTCACCACTTGGTGTTAGCGGGGGCGATGTACGGAATACGCAGTATTTT.

This clone was observed a few times. The chain recombines TRBV10-3 with TRBJ2-1; TRBD1 agrees at 9 bases. Germline V CDR1 and CDR2: ENHRY, SYGVKD. The CDR3 spans 15 residues. The junction had 4 bases not matched to a gene; V was cut back by 3 bases and J by 4 bases. The CDR3 loop reads CAISDPGTGYNEQFF. CDR3 bases: TGTGCCATCAGTGACCCCGGGACAGGGTACAATGAGCAGTTCTTC.

The gene calls are TRBV5-8 and TRBJ2-1, with TRBD2 identical over 7 bases. CDR3 length: 15 residues. The J segment lost 6 bases and the V segment lost 0 bases, leaving 6 bases of the junction unmatched. Germline V gives CDR1 SGHTS, CDR2 YDEGEE. CDR3 residues: CASSLALAVLNEQFF. The CDR3 region has the DNA TGTGCCAGCAGCTTGGCTCTAGCGGTTCTCAATGAGCAGTTCTTC. Together with reference TRBV5-8 and TRBJ2-1, the CDR3 gives the full variable domain: EAGVTQSPTHLIKTRGQQATLRCSPISGHTSVYWYQQALGLGLQFLLWYDEGEERNRGNFPPRFSGRQFPNYSSELNVNALELEDSALYLCASSLALAVLNEQFFGPGTRLTVL.